The 6 T cell receptor beta chains in this list originate from one sample, sequenced in a study of OX40 agonist ivuxolimab in advanced cancers. The protocol was immunoSEQ multiplex PCR, while the TCRdb copy is restricted to in-frame clones and leaves out a portion. The sample holds about 77,000 clones, about 86% seen once. The sequencing used CD4+ or CD8+ T cells sorted from blood, collected in a trial of the OX40 agonist ivuxolimab. These receptor sequences come from an adult with an advanced solid tumor such as melanoma, head and neck, liver or kidney cancer.

This chain connects TRBV10-3 to TRBJ2-5, with unresolved D. From germline, CDR1 is ENHRY and CDR2 SYGVKD. The CDR3 is 17 residues long. V was cut by 1 base and J by 2 bases, with 17 bases left in between. The CDR3 region is CAISELNLGRLQETQYF. CDR3 nucleotides: TGTGCCATCAGTGAGTTGAACCTTGGTCGTTTGCAAGAGACCCAGTACTTC.

J is TRBJ1-2 and V is TRBV28; D call uncertain. This CDR3 has 11 amino acids. V gave up 6 bases and J gave up 1 base, with 3 bases separating them. Germline V CDR1 and CDR2: MDHEN, SYDVKM. In nucleotides, the CDR3 is TGTGCCAGCAGCAATAACTATGGCTACACCTTC. It codes for CASSNNYGYTF.

CDR3 region: CASSETTGTGDHEQYF. CDR3 coding DNA: TGCGCCAGCAGTGAAACGACCGGGACAGGGGACCACGAGCAGTACTTC. The J gene is TRBJ2-7, the V gene TRBV10-2; 10 bases are shared with TRBD1. With 3 bases clipped from V and 5 bases from J, the junction kept 10 bases outside the gene matches. The CDR3 is made up of 16 amino acids. Germline CDR1 WSHSY, CDR2 SAAADI.

The J gene is TRBJ2-1, the V gene TRBV11-2; perhaps TRBD2 as D (6 bases). The CDR3 has 17 residues. The V end was cut by 5 bases, the J end by 8 bases, with 25 bases between. Germline loops: CDR1 SGHAT, CDR2 FQNNGV. The CDR3 here is CASSPLPGLLGGDEQFF. The DNA for the CDR3 is TGTGCCAGCAGCCCCCTCCCGGGACTCCTAGGAGGGGATGAGCAGTTCTTC.

The chain recombines TRBV21-1 with TRBJ1-5; the table gives TRBD1 as D, unverified against the DNA. TRBV21-1 is assigned pseudogene status. This CDR3 has 14 amino acids. The CDR3 spells CASTRTGPNQPQHF. The CDR3 nucleotides are TGTGCCAGCACCAGGACAGGCCCTAATCAGCCCCAGCATTTT.

The rearrangement uses TRBV7-2 and TRBJ1-1; 7 bases are shared with TRBD1. This CDR3 is 15 amino acids long. V gave up 5 bases and J gave up 2 bases; unmatched junction bases: 8. Per germline, CDR1 SGHTA and CDR2 FQGNSA. The chain's CDR3 is CASSGQGGANTEAFF. The DNA for the CDR3 is TGTGCCAGCAGCGGTCAGGGGGGGGCCAACACTGAAGCTTTCTTT.